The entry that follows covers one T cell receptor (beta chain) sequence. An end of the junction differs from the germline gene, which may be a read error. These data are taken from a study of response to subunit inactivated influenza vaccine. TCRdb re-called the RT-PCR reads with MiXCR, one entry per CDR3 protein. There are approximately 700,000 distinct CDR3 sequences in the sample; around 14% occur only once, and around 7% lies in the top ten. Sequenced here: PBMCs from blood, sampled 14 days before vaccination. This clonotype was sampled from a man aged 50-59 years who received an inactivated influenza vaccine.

The CDR3 coding sequence is TGCGCCAGCAGGGGCGGACAGGGCGGTTACGAGCGGTACTTC. This encodes CASRGGQGGYERYF. This rearrangement joins TRBV5-1 to TRBJ2-7; TRBD1 aligns across 8 bases. This CDR3 contains 14 residues. The V gene's germline CDR1 is SGHRS and CDR2 YFSETQ.